This T cell receptor (beta chain) was obtained from a study of post-analysis software for immune sequencing data. About the research overall: Relapsing-remitting, secondary progressive and progressive-relapsing forms made up the multiple sclerosis disease courses. Study outcomes and limitations: Strong co-clustering by F measure linked samples that shared a preparation batch. Significantly lower normalized Chao1 diversity was seen in multiple sclerosis patients than in controls.

Comments on this clonotype: Its antigen is currently unknown.

The authors incorporated unique molecular identifiers into the TCR beta cDNA libraries. The yield from about 1 to 10 million T cells was 500,000 or so cDNA molecules in total. MiXCR, applied by TCRdb to the PCR reads, yields one record per CDR3 protein. The sample has some 700,000 distinct CDR3 sequences; approximately 59% are singletons. Input material: blood. The sequence was obtained from a girl aged 2-10 years with multiple sclerosis.

The CDR3 DNA is TGTGCCAGCAGTGGGATAGGGAGCTCCTATAATTCACCCCTCCACTTT. Protein product: CASSGIGSSYNSPLHF. The V and J genes are TRBV6-6 and TRBJ1-6; D not resolved. The germline gives CDR1 MNHNY, CDR2 SVGAGI (reference sequence). The CDR3 covers 16 residues. V was pared by 5 bases and J by 0 bases, with 11 bases between.